This T cell receptor (beta chain) stems from a study of Ad26.COV2.S vaccination and SARS-CoV-2 variants. Study-level findings and limits: Vaccine recipients and placebo recipients showed similar non-spike TCR breadth. Spike-specific responses of CD8+ and CD4+ T cells were reported to display substantial breadth after vaccination. Responses of T cells in total may have been underestimated by the TCR breadth and depth analyses. People given the vaccine had a wider spike-specific TCR breadth than placebo recipients did.

The length of the CDR3 is 14 residues. The V gene end was trimmed by 3 bases and the J gene end by 8 bases; junction bases not matched to a gene: 6. Germline loops: CDR1 LGHNA, CDR2 YSLEER. Only in-frame clones appear in the TCRdb table, and some are missing; sequencing was by immunoSEQ multiplex PCR. The repertoire consists of approximately 90,000 clones, with under 90% occurring once and the leading ten covering 15% to 20%. Comment on this clone: Its antigen is unidentified.

V usage is TRBV4-3 and J usage is TRBJ1-4, with TRBD1 matching 7 bases. The sequence derives from a human donor who had recovered from COVID-19. This specimen was peripheral blood, taken after recovery from COVID-19. The CDR3 nucleotides read TGCGCCAGCAGCCACCGACAGGGAGGGGAAAAACTGTTTTTT. It translates to CASSHRQGGEKLFF.